The 27 T cell receptor beta chains listed next were all sequenced from one sample in a study of post-analysis software for immune sequencing data. Study-level results: Compared with controls, patients had more of five TRBV segments, including TRBV5-6, TRBV5-1 and TRBV20-1.

What these receptors recognize is not known. Unique-molecular-identifier-tagged TCR beta cDNA libraries were used. Using its own MiXCR run on the PCR reads, TCRdb lists one record per CDR3 protein. The table records 600,000 to 700,000 distinct CDR3 sequences, roughly three fifths of them present only once. Sequencing used blood. The source of these receptors is a girl aged 2-10 years with multiple sclerosis.

V and J are TRBV27 and TRBJ2-3; maybe TRBD2 (7 bases). CDR1 and CDR2 from the germline V gene are MNHEY and SMNVEV (reference sequence). Trimming took 5 bases from V and 2 from J, leaving 17 bases between them. There are 16 residues in the CDR3. CDR3 protein: CASSLQGGGSTDTQYF. The CDR3 region has the DNA TGTGCCAGCAGTCTTCAGGGAGGGGGGTCCACAGATACGCAGTATTTT.

In this sample, this clonotype turned up a few times. This rearrangement joins TRBV29-1 to TRBJ2-1; D possibly corresponds to TRBD1 (5 bases). Per germline, CDR1 SQVTM and CDR2 ANQGSEA. V was shortened by 4 bases and J by 9 bases, with 10 bases between the two germline ends. CDR3 length: 11 residues. This CDR3 reads CSVGVRVEQFF. The CDR3 DNA is TGCAGCGTTGGGGTCAGGGTTGAGCAGTTCTTC.

This chain connects TRBV7-2 to TRBJ2-1; 8 bases match TRBD1. V trimming: 5 bases; J trimming: 6 bases; junction bases outside the gene matches: 3. Germline CDR1 is SGHTA and CDR2 is FQGNSA. The CDR3 loop spans 13 amino acids. The CDR3 is CASSADRVNEQFF. CDR3 nucleotides: TGTGCCAGCAGCGCGGACAGGGTCAATGAGCAGTTCTTC.

The chain uses TRBV6-2 or TRBV6-3 and TRBJ2-4, with 10 bases identical to TRBD1. The CDR3 runs to 16 residues. Germline V CDR1 and CDR2: MNHEY, SVGEGT. Trimming cost V 6 bases and J 2 bases; bases outside gene matches: 7. The CDR3 DNA follows: TGTGCCAGCAGCGCCCGGACAGGGGGGACCAAAAACATTCAGTACTTC. This encodes CASSARTGGTKNIQYF.

J is TRBJ1-1 and V is TRBV7-2, with D possibly being TRBD1 (6 bases). This CDR3 has 14 residues. Trimming removed 3 bases from V and 3 bases from J, with 11 bases in between. The V gene's germline CDR1 is SGHTA and CDR2 FQGNSA. The CDR3 sequence is CASSLRQDYTEAFF. The CDR3 bases are TGTGCCAGCAGCTTGAGACAGGACTACACTGAAGCTTTCTTT. The variable domain in full, with the rest retrieved from reference TRBV7-2 and TRBJ1-1, is GAGVSQSPSNKVTEKGKDVELRCDPISGHTALYWYRQSLGQGLEFLIYFQGNSAPDKSGLPSDRFSAERTGGSVSTLTIQRTQQEDSAVYLCASSLRQDYTEAFFGQGTRLTVV.

This chain connects TRBV3-1 to TRBJ2-1; D is unclear. Trimming took off 3 bases at V and 3 bases at J, with 9 bases between the two ends. Germline CDR1 and CDR2: LGHDT and YNNKEL (reference sequence). The CDR3 has 14 amino acids. The CDR3, as DNA: TGTGCCAGCAGCCATACGGATCTCTACAATGAGCAGTTCTTC. It encodes CASSHTDLYNEQFF.

This chain uses TRBV5-4 with TRBJ2-5, with D possibly matching TRBD2 (6 bases). Germline assignment: CDR1 SGHNT and CDR2 YYREEE (reference sequence). The CDR3 has 15 amino acids. V lost 4 bases to trimming and J lost 1 base, with 14 bases between them. CDR3 amino acids: CASSIGPEGQETQYF. CDR3 bases: TGTGCCAGCAGCATCGGCCCGGAGGGCCAAGAGACCCAGTACTTC.

The chain couples TRBV7-2 to TRBJ2-4, with 7 bases aligning to TRBD1. CDR1 is SGHTA, CDR2 FQGNSA, per germline. The J segment lost 2 bases and the V segment lost 7 bases, leaving 8 bases of the junction unmatched. The CDR3 totals 15 residues. CDR3 nucleotide sequence: TGTGCCAGCACCCTAACGGACAGGCCCAAAAACATTCAGTACTTC. Translated: CASTLTDRPKNIQYF.

The chain combines TRBV9 with TRBJ2-1; D gene uncertain. V dropped 4 bases and J dropped 4 bases, with 12 bases sitting between them. This CDR3 is 14 amino acids long. Per germline, CDR1 SGDLS and CDR2 YYNGEE. The CDR3 loop is CASSPPTAYNEQFF. CDR3 DNA: TGTGCCAGCAGCCCCCCCACGGCTTACAATGAGCAGTTCTTC.

The genes are TRBV6-5 and TRBJ1-2, with 7 nucleotides matching TRBD1. CDR1 and CDR2 (germline): MNHEY, SVGAGI. The junction had 14 bases not matched to a gene; V was cut back by 3 bases and J by 7 bases. The CDR3 consists of 16 residues. CDR3 bases: TGTGCCAGCAGTTATGGGGCAGGGACAGTAAGAATTGGCTACACCTTC. Its translation is CASSYGAGTVRIGYTF.

This clonotype was picked up a small number of times. The chain employs TRBV6-1 and TRBJ2-3, with no clear D. The germline V gene has CDR1 MNHNS and CDR2 SASEGT. V gave up 6 bases and J gave up 6 bases, with 4 bases separating them. The CDR3 runs to 10 residues. CDR3 coding DNA: TGTGCCAGCAGGTCTGATACGCAGTATTTT. Its translation: CASRSDTQYF.

The chain joins TRBV29-1 to TRBJ2-3, with D possibly TRBD1 on 6 matching bases. Germline CDR1 reads SQVTM; CDR2 reads ANQGSEA. The CDR3 is made up of 13 amino acids. Trimming pared 6 bases from V and 4 bases from J, leaving 14 bases between. The CDR3: CSVDRFASDTQYF. CDR3 coding DNA: TGCAGCGTCGACAGGTTTGCCTCAGATACGCAGTATTTT.

A few counts support this clonotype. The chain uses TRBV2 and TRBJ2-4; D is possibly TRBD1 (5 bases). The germline V gene encodes CDR1 SNHLY and CDR2 FYNNEI. V shed 6 bases and J shed 9 bases, with 12 bases lying between them. The CDR3 is 12 amino acids. The chain's CDR3 is CASRDDQGIQYF. CDR3 DNA sequence: TGTGCCAGCAGAGATGACCAGGGCATTCAGTACTTC.

This rearrangement joins TRBV7-8 to TRBJ2-1, with unresolved D. This CDR3 comprises 13 residues. Trimming pared 3 bases from V and 5 bases from J, leaving 8 bases between. CDR1 SGHVS and CDR2 FQNEAQ come from the germline V gene. DNA for the CDR3: TGTGCCAGCAGCTTCGTTGGGAACAATGAGCAGTTCTTC. Protein sequence: CASSFVGNNEQFF.

This clonotype has a handful of counts. The V gene is TRBV29-1, the J gene TRBJ1-1; D may be TRBD1 (5 bases). This CDR3 region has 12 residues. V was cut by 3 bases and J by 4 bases, with 9 bases left in between. Germline-derived CDR1 and CDR2 are SQVTM and ANQGSEA. CDR3 sequence: CSVDPGTTEAFF. The CDR3 DNA reads as TGCAGCGTTGATCCAGGGACCACTGAAGCTTTCTTT.

The CDR3 bases are TGTGCCAGCATTCCGGGACTAGCGGGTTATGAGCAGTTCTTC. Translation: CASIPGLAGYEQFF. The chain joins TRBV7-9 to TRBJ2-1; TRBD2 agrees at 12 bases. Germline assignment: CDR1 SEHNR and CDR2 FQNEAQ (reference sequence). V gave up 7 bases and J gave up 8 bases; unmatched junction bases: 6. The CDR3 contains 14 residues. The full variable domain, rest sourced from reference TRBV7-9 and TRBJ2-1, is DTGVSQNPRHKITKRGQNVTFRCDPISEHNRLYWYRQTLGQGPEFLTYFQNEAQLEKSRLLSDRFSAERPKGSFSTLEIQRTEQGDSAMYLCASIPGLAGYEQFFGPGTRLTVL.

The V gene is TRBV20-1, the J gene TRBJ2-5; TRBD1 aligns across 7 bases. The V and J ends lost 6 bases and 4 bases, in that order; junction bases with no gene match: 5. The CDR3 has 12 residues. CDR1 is DFQATT, CDR2 SNEGSKA, per germline (reference sequence). This chain's CDR3 is CSARGFGETQYF. The CDR3 bases are TGCAGTGCCAGGGGGTTTGGAGAGACCCAGTACTTC.

This rearrangement joins TRBV5-1 to TRBJ2-1; 10 bases are a match to TRBD2. V dropped 4 bases and J dropped 0; count of bases not matched to a gene: 7. Germline V gives CDR1 SGHRS, CDR2 YFSETQ. This CDR3 comprises 17 residues. CDR3 in amino acids: CASSPEGLAPSYNEQFF. As DNA, the CDR3 is TGCGCCAGCAGCCCGGAGGGACTAGCGCCCTCCTACAATGAGCAGTTCTTC.

The chain uses TRBV20-1 and TRBJ2-1; D may be TRBD1 (6 bases). Between the trimmed V and J ends, which lost 6 bases and 5 bases, there was a span of 23 bases. The length of the CDR3 is 16 residues. Per germline, CDR1 DFQATT and CDR2 SNEGSKA (reference sequence). The CDR3: CSAKRSGRGMDNEQFF. The CDR3 coding sequence is TGCAGTGCCAAAAGGAGCGGCAGGGGAATGGACAATGAGCAGTTCTTC.

J is TRBJ2-3 and V is TRBV29-1; unclear D gene. Looked up from germline, CDR1 is SQVTM and CDR2 is ANQGSEA. Trimming removed 0 bases from V and 11 bases from J, with 9 bases in between. The CDR3 is 11 amino acids. The CDR3 protein is CSVEDPVGQYF. The CDR3, as DNA: TGCAGCGTTGAAGACCCCGTGGGGCAGTATTTT.

Details on this clonotype: One end of the junction is discordant with germline, which a read error may explain. The chain employs TRBV14 and TRBJ2-3, with D uncertain. The germline V gene has CDR1 SGHDN and CDR2 FVKESK. The CDR3 consists of 15 residues. As DNA, the CDR3 is TGTGCCAGCAGTCAAGTATGGGGAAGCACAGATACGCAGTATTTT. It is translated as CASSQVWGSTDTQYF.

The chain couples TRBV28 to TRBJ2-7; no firm D call. Trimming removed 5 bases from V and 2 bases from J, with 13 bases in between. This CDR3 spans 14 amino acids. The germline CDR1 and CDR2 sequences are MDHEN and SYDVKM. CDR3 DNA: TGTGCCAGCAGTGCAGAAACAACCACCTACGAGCAGTACTTC. It yields the protein CASSAETTTYEQYF.

The chain is built from TRBV6-5 and TRBJ1-4; 9 positions match TRBD1. The junction had 3 bases not matched to a gene; V was cut back by 0 bases and J by 7 bases. CDR1 and CDR2 (germline): MNHEY, SVGAGI. This CDR3 is built from 15 residues. CDR3 loop: CASSYSTGGSEKLFF. DNA of the CDR3: TGTGCCAGCAGTTACTCCACAGGGGGCTCTGAAAAACTGTTTTTT.

The V gene is TRBV6-2 or TRBV6-3, the J gene TRBJ1-2; D unresolved. The CDR3 has 12 amino acids. Per germline, CDR1 MNHEY and CDR2 SVGEGT. Trimming pared 3 bases from V and 4 bases from J, leaving 6 bases between. CDR3 loop: CASSYPRYGYTF. CDR3 in DNA: TGTGCCAGCAGTTATCCCCGCTATGGCTACACCTTC.

J is TRBJ2-1 and V is TRBV2; D gene unclear. V shed 4 bases and J shed 3 bases, with 19 bases lying between them. The CDR3 has 17 amino acids. The V gene's germline CDR1 is SNHLY and CDR2 FYNNEI. CDR3 region: CASSVPDPSDYYNEQFF. The CDR3 DNA sequence: TGTGCCAGCAGTGTACCCGACCCGTCGGATTACTACAATGAGCAGTTCTTC.

The genes are TRBV4-2 and TRBJ1-1; TRBD1 is a possible D gene (5 bases). The germline CDR1 and CDR2 sequences are LGHNA and YNFKEQ. V lost 1 base and J 2 bases, leaving 14 bases between the germline ends. There are 16 residues in the CDR3. The CDR3 bases are TGTGCCAGCAGCCAAGTAGGAGGCAGGGTTAACACTGAAGCTTTCTTT. Its protein is CASSQVGGRVNTEAFF.

This clonotype was picked up a small number of times. V and J are TRBV20-1 and TRBJ2-1; D is possibly TRBD2 (6 bases). The CDR3 is 14 amino acids. CDR1 and CDR2 from the germline V gene are DFQATT and SNEGSKA (reference sequence). The germline V and J ends were trimmed by 5 bases and 2 bases, with 13 bases remaining between them. CDR3 sequence: CSAARAGPYNEQFF. The DNA of the CDR3 is TGCAGTGCTGCTAGGGCGGGACCCTACAATGAGCAGTTCTTC.